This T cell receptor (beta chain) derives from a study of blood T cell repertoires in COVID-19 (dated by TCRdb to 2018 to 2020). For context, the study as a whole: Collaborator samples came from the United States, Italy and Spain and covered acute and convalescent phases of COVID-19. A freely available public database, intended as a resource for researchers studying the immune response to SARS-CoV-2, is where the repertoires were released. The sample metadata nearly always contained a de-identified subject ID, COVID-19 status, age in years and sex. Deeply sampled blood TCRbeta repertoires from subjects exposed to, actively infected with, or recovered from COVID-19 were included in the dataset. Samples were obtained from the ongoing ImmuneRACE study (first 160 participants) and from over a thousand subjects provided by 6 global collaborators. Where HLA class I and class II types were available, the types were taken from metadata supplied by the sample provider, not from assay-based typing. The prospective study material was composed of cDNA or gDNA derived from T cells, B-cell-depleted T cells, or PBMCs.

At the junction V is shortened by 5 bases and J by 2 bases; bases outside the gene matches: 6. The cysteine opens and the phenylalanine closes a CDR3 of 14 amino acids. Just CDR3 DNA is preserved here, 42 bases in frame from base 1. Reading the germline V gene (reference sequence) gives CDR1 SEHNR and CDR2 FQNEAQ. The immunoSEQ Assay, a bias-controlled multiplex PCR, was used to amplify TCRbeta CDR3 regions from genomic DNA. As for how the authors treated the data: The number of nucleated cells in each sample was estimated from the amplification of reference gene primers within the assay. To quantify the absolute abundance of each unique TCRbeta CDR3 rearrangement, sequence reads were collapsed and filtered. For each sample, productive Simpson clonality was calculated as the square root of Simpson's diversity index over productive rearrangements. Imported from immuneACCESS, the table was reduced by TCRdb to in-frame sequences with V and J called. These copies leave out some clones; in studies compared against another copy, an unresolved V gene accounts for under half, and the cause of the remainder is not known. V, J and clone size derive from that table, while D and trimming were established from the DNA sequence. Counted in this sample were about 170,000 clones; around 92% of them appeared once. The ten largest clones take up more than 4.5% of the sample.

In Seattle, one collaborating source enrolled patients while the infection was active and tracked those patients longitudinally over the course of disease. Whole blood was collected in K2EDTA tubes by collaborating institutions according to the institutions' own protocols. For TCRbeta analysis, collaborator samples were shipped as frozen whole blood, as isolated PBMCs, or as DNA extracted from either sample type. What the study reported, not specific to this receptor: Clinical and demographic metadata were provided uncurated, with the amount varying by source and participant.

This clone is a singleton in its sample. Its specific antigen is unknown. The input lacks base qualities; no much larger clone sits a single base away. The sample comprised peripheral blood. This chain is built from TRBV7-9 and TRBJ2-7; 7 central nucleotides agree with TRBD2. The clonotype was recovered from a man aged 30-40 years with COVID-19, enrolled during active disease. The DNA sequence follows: TGTGCCAGCAGCAACCGGGACTACCCCTACGAGCAGTACTTC. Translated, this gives CASSNRDYPYEQYF.